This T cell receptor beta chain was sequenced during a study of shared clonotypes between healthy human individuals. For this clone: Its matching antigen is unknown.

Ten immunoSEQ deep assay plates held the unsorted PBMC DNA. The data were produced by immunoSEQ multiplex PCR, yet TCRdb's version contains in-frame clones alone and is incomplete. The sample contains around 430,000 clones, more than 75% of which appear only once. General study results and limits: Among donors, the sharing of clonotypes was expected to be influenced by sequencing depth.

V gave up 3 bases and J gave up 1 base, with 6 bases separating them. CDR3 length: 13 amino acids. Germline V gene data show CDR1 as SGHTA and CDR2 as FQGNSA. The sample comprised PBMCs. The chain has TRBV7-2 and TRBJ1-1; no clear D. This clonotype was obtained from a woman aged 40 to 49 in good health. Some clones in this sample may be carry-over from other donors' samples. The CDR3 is CASSFDQNTEAFF. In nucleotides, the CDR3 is TGTGCCAGCAGCTTCGACCAGAACACTGAAGCTTTCTTT.